This T cell receptor beta chain was sequenced during a study of early T cells in non-severe SARS-CoV-2 infection. On the study more broadly: Chains from this unsorted whole-blood bulk RNA could not be paired.

To note about this clonotype: Its antigen is unidentified.

The germline V and J ends were trimmed by 2 bases and 1 base, with 11 bases remaining between them. Germline CDR1 and CDR2: SGHAT and FQNNGV. CDR3 length: 15 residues. Findings and limits, study-wide: The matching step, a VDJdb search, favored anti-spike CD8 responses and missed private and CD4 specificities.

Separate cDNA molecules each had unique molecular identifiers attached to them. TCRdb reprocessed the 5' RACE reads with MiXCR, giving one entry per CDR3 protein. Among tens of thousands of distinct CDR3 sequences listed, about 15% were seen once. The TCR originated in an adult who was a healthcare worker with PCR-confirmed SARS-CoV-2 infection or an uninfected control (not recorded which). Sequences were obtained from whole blood. The genes are TRBV11-2 and TRBJ1-1, with D uncertain. The CDR3 here is CASSLTPGPNTEAFF. The CDR3 DNA follows: TGTGCCAGCAGCTTAACTCCAGGCCCGAACACTGAAGCTTTCTTT.